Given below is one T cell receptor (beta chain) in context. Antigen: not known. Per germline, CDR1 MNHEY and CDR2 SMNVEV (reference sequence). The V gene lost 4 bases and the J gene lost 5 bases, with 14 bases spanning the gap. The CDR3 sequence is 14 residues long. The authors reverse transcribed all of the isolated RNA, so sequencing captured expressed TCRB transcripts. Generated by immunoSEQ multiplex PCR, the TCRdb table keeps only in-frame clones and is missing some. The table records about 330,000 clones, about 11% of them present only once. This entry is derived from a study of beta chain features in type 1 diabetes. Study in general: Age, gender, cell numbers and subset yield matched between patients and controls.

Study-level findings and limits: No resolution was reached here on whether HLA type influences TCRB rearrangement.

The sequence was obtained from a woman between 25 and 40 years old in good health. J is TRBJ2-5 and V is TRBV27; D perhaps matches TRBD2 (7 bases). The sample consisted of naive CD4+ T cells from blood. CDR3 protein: CASSWRGGEETQYF. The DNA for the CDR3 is TGTGCCAGCAGTTGGAGGGGGGGTGAGGAGACCCAGTACTTC.